This TCR beta chain was recovered during a study of cytomegalovirus exposure and HLA in healthy donors. Study in general: An earlier analysis found fewer than 140 million unique TCR beta sequences from approximately 200 million T cells. Overall study findings and caveats: Analysis was carried out at a later point, and it linked a missense DCLRE1C variant to TCR beta V- and J-gene trimming. Previously analyzed data showed that most TCR beta V segments were productive at a frequency of about 90% or about 30%. Relative to the approximately 700-donor mean, N-insertions were reportedly fewer in an Asian-associated ancestry cluster in a later analysis.

Per the germline V gene, CDR1 is SNHLY and CDR2 is FYNNEI. The length of the CDR3 is 17 residues. The V and J ends lost 0 bases and 5 bases respectively, with 17 bases between them. The study ran its PCR with 60 Vbeta and 13 Jbeta primers. Clones were sequenced by immunoSEQ multiplex PCR, and TCRdb holds only the in-frame ones, with some missing. Counted here are approximately 160,000 clones, roughly 82% occurring once; the ten biggest clones make up approximately 1.5%. Points on this clone: Its antigen remains unidentified.

The origin of this receptor is a girl aged 10-17 years in good health and CMV-seropositive. Sequenced: PBMCs. This chain links TRBV2 with TRBJ2-4, with D uncertain. The DNA of the CDR3 is TGTGCCAGCAGTGAAGCGGTCAGCCAGGCTTTCGAAAACATTCAGTACTTC. Amino acids: CASSEAVSQAFENIQYF.